Each of the 2 T cell receptor beta chains below was sequenced from the same sample in a study of blood T cells in healthy people across ages. Combining a sample-barcoded 5' primer with a J-beta primer mix, a second PCR ran for about 6 to 11 cycles. TCRdb independently ran MiXCR on the 5' RACE reads; one entry per CDR3 protein. The data contain under 800,000 distinct CDR3 sequences, approximately 43% of them singletons. Sequencing input: blood. The origin of the receptors is a woman aged 55-69 years in good health.

This clonotype has more than one count but fewer than ten. The J gene is TRBJ2-7, the V gene TRBV15; possible D gene TRBD2, 6 bases. CDR1 is LNHNV and CDR2 is YYDKDF in the germline V gene (reference sequence). V dropped 0 bases and J dropped 0 bases, with 15 bases sitting between them. This CDR3 is built from 17 residues. The CDR3 spells CATSRDRGGVSSYEQYF. Here the CDR3 DNA reads TGTGCCACCAGCAGAGATCGGGGCGGGGTCAGCTCCTACGAGCAGTACTTC.

The chain combines TRBV12-3 or TRBV12-4 with TRBJ2-7, with TRBD1 as a possible D gene (6 bases). The V gene lost 6 bases and the J gene lost 2 bases, with 14 bases spanning the gap. This CDR3 is built from 14 residues. The CDR3 sequence: CASSEGHGPYEQYF. As DNA, the CDR3 is TGTGCCAGCAGCGAGGGACACGGCCCCTACGAGCAGTACTTC.